Shown below are 17 T cell receptor beta chains from a single sample sequenced in a study of blood T cell repertoires in COVID-19. Clones were sequenced by immunoSEQ multiplex PCR, and TCRdb holds only the in-frame ones, with some missing. This sample has under 400,000 clones, with 90% found just once. Material: peripheral blood. Receptors were obtained from a woman in her twenties or thirties with COVID-19, enrolled during active disease.

V and J are TRBV28 and TRBJ1-6; 7 bases map to TRBD1. With V trimmed by 3 bases and J by 6 bases, 8 bases remained unmatched. Per germline, CDR1 MDHEN and CDR2 SYDVKM. CDR3 length: 16 residues. CDR3 sequence reads: CASSFSTGTANSPLHF. CDR3 DNA: TGTGCCAGCAGTTTCAGTACCGGGACAGCTAATTCACCCCTCCACTTT.

This sequence joins TRBV6-6 and TRBJ2-7; 7 positions agree with TRBD2. The CDR3 is made up of 15 amino acids. Losses at the gene ends were 5 bases for V and 0 bases for J; bases not matched to a gene: 7. Germline V lookup: CDR1 MNHNY, CDR2 SVGAGI (reference sequence). Written as DNA, the CDR3 is TGTGCCAGCAGTGCTACGGCTAGCGGCTCCTACGAGCAGTACTTC. This sequence encodes CASSATASGSYEQYF.

The rearrangement joins TRBV19 to TRBJ1-1; TRBD1 matches 7 bases. With V trimmed by 6 bases and J by 1 base, 8 bases remained unmatched. CDR3 length equals 15 residues. Per the germline V gene, CDR1 is LNHDA and CDR2 is SQIVND (reference sequence). The CDR3 loop reads CASRQGNLQNTEAFF. The CDR3 DNA reads as TGTGCCAGTAGACAGGGGAATTTACAGAACACTGAAGCTTTCTTT.

This chain uses TRBV11-3 with TRBJ2-2; weak D call: TRBD1 (6 bases). The CDR3 length is 18 residues. Germline V CDR1 and CDR2: SGHNT, YENEEA. Trimming pared 5 bases from V and 4 bases from J, leaving 23 bases between. The CDR3: CASSLLGPGHNITGELFF. DNA for the CDR3: TGTGCCAGCAGCCTACTGGGACCGGGACATAATATCACCGGGGAGCTGTTTTTT.

The rearrangement uses TRBV9 and TRBJ2-2; possibly TRBD1 for D (6 bases). Trimming cost V 5 bases and J 1 base, with 9 bases left between them. The CDR3 loop spans 14 amino acids. Germline CDR1 and CDR2: SGDLS and YYNGEE. The CDR3 DNA is TGTGCCAGCAGGCCGGGACAGAACACCGGGGAGCTGTTTTTT. Translation gives CASRPGQNTGELFF.

This clone occurred once. This sequence joins TRBV3-1 (or the pseudogene TRBV3-2) and TRBJ2-5; 12 nucleotides agree with TRBD2. CDR1 and CDR2 from the germline V gene are LGHDT and YNNKEL (reference sequence). CDR3 length equals 14 residues. V shed 4 bases and J 5 bases; nucleotides not matched to a gene: 2. CDR3 sequence: CASSRTSGKETQYF. CDR3 nucleotide sequence: TGTGCCAGCAGCCGGACTAGCGGGAAGGAGACCCAGTACTTC.

The rearrangement uses TRBV19 and TRBJ2-1; D gene unclear. Germline CDR1 is LNHDA and CDR2 is SQIVND (reference sequence). Trimming removed 10 bases at V and 0 bases at J, with 13 bases between. The CDR3 contains 14 residues. The CDR3 loop is CATAPLSSYNEQFF. The CDR3 DNA reads TGTGCCACTGCCCCCCTTAGCTCCTACAATGAGCAGTTCTTC. The full variable domain, rest sourced from reference TRBV19 and TRBJ2-1, is DGGITQSPKYLFRKEGQNVTLSCEQNLNHDAMYWYRQDPGQGLRLIYYSQIVNDFQKGDIAEGYSVSREKKESFPLTVTSAQKNPTAFYLCATAPLSSYNEQFFGPGTRLTVL.

On this clone itself: This specimen includes other DNA sequences encoding the same CDR3. The genes are TRBV5-1 and TRBJ2-7, with 10 bases aligning to TRBD1. This CDR3 has 14 residues. Germline V gene data show CDR1 as SGHRS and CDR2 as YFSETQ. After removal of 4 bases from V and 1 base from J, the junction contained 2 bases not matched to a gene. Here the CDR3 DNA reads TGCGCCAGCAGCCTGGGACAGGGGTCCTACGAGCAGTACTTC. Amino acids: CASSLGQGSYEQYF.

This chain joins TRBV6-4 and TRBJ1-1; no clear D. This CDR3 spans 14 amino acids. Trimming took 4 bases from V and 4 from J, leaving 13 bases between them. Per the germline V gene, CDR1 is MRHNA and CDR2 is SNTAGT. This chain's CDR3 is CASSAEGAATEAFF. CDR3 in DNA: TGTGCCAGCAGTGCGGAGGGTGCGGCCACTGAAGCTTTCTTT.

This sequence joins TRBV5-1 and TRBJ2-5; TRBD1 matches at 8 bases. Germline values: CDR1 SGHRS, CDR2 YFSETQ. The CDR3 is 13 residues long. J gave up 2 bases and V 4 bases, and 1 base lay outside the gene matches. CDR3 sequence reads: CASSQGAQETQYF. The CDR3 nucleotides read TGCGCCAGCAGCCAGGGGGCACAAGAGACCCAGTACTTC.

V is TRBV5-4 and J is TRBJ2-5, with 9 nucleotides matching TRBD1. This CDR3 is 15 amino acids long. Per the germline V gene, CDR1 is SGHNT and CDR2 is YYREEE (reference sequence). V dropped 4 bases and J dropped 2; count of bases not matched to a gene: 6. The CDR3 nucleotides read TGTGCCAGCAGCCCACCGGGACAGGGACAAGAGACCCAGTACTTC. This sequence encodes CASSPPGQGQETQYF.

The chain is built from TRBV18 and TRBJ1-2; D is possibly TRBD1 (6 bases). This CDR3 is 15 amino acids long. V was shortened by 3 bases and J by 5 bases, with 16 bases between the two germline ends. The germline V gene encodes CDR1 KGHSH and CDR2 LQKENI. CDR3 nucleotide sequence: TGTGCCAGCTCACCCACTTGGACAGACTTGTATGGCTACACCTTC. Translation gives CASSPTWTDLYGYTF. Based on the CDR3 plus reference TRBV18 and TRBJ1-2, the full variable domain is NAGVMQNPRHLVRRRGQEARLRCSPMKGHSHVYWYRQLPEEGLKFMVYLQKENIIDESGMPKERFSAEFPKEGPSILRIQQVVRGDSAAYFCASSPTWTDLYGYTFGSGTRLTVV.

This clone was seen just once. V and J are TRBV14 and TRBJ1-2; maybe TRBD1 (6 bases). Germline CDR1 is SGHDN and CDR2 is FVKESK. V lost 3 bases to trimming and J lost 3 bases, with 11 bases between them. The length of the CDR3 is 14 residues. The chain's CDR3 is CASSQDRTYYGYTF. In nucleotides, the CDR3 is TGTGCCAGCAGCCAGGACAGAACTTACTATGGCTACACCTTC.

The V gene is TRBV19, the J gene TRBJ2-7; 7 bases align to TRBD1. This CDR3 has 15 residues. V shed 1 base and J 5 bases; nucleotides not matched to a gene: 8. In germline, CDR1 is LNHDA, CDR2 SQIVND (reference sequence). CDR3 region: CASSIGPGGDDEQYF. The DNA of the CDR3 is TGTGCCAGTAGTATAGGCCCAGGGGGTGACGACGAGCAGTACTTC.

V gene TRBV12-3 or TRBV12-4 combines with J gene TRBJ1-1, with D maybe TRBD1 (6 bases). The CDR3 consists of 13 residues. Deletions cut 5 bases from V and 1 base from J, with 8 bases between. The DNA for the CDR3 is TGTGCCAGCAGTCCGGGACAGAACACTGAAGCTTTCTTT. Its protein product is CASSPGQNTEAFF.

V gene TRBV18 combines with J gene TRBJ1-1, with a weak D call TRBD1 (5 bases). This CDR3 region has 15 residues. V gave up 3 bases and J gave up 5 bases, with 16 bases separating them. The V gene's germline CDR1 is KGHSH and CDR2 LQKENI. CDR3 nucleotide sequence: TGTGCCAGCTCACCCCTACCCGGGGGGGGGACTGAAGCTTTCTTT. It codes for CASSPLPGGGTEAFF.

The chain recombines TRBV19 with TRBJ2-2; D perhaps matches TRBD2 (6 bases). The CDR3 covers 12 residues. CDR1 and CDR2 (germline): LNHDA, SQIVND (reference sequence). Trimming left V 6 bases short and J 4 bases short, with 6 bases between. The CDR3 sequence: CASRRGTGELFF. The CDR3 nucleotides read TGTGCCAGTAGGCGGGGCACCGGGGAGCTGTTTTTT.